This TCR beta chain was profiled in a study of T cells after yellow fever vaccination. General study results and limits: Clonotypes shared by both compartments, CD4 and CD8, made up a small share. Weaker in magnitude, the secondary response showed a faster peak on day 5 versus 15. Clones that expanded after primary vaccination mostly reappeared after the booster (around 96% CD4, roughly 87% CD8).

CDR1 SGHTA and CDR2 FQGNSA come from the germline V gene. V gave up 7 bases and J gave up 2 bases; unmatched junction bases: 8. This CDR3 comprises 15 residues. Each CDR3 protein gets one entry after TCRdb re-called the 5' RACE reads with MiXCR. Counted here are about 350,000 distinct CDR3 sequences, around an eighth occurring once; the ten biggest clones make up 3.2%. This clonotype was counted between two and nine times. Its antigen is unidentified. This receptor was obtained from a man between 18 and 35 years old who received the YFV17D yellow fever vaccine. The V call is TRBV7-2, the J call TRBJ1-2; 9 bases are shared with TRBD1. The sequences come from CD4+ T cells sorted from PBMCs, collected 15 days after the yellow fever booster vaccination. CDR3 DNA sequence: TGTGCCAGCAAACCGAGGGGACAGGGCAACTATGGCTACACCTTC. This translates into CASKPRGQGNYGYTF.